This TCR beta chain stems from a study of T cells in Graves' hyperthyroidism and ophthalmopathy. Study conclusions and caveats: Before onset, by a median of approximately 6.8 months, the model predicted ophthalmopathy. Most thyroid clonotypes expanded above 0.001 were also detected in blood.

RNA transcripts yielded amplified TCR beta CDR3 regions. HTBI primers were the set used in a first-round RT-PCR of the TCR CDR3. TCRdb re-called the multiplex PCR reads with MiXCR, one entry per CDR3 protein. The table shows more than 600,000 distinct CDR3 sequences, with over 15% occurring only once. Patients showing uncontrolled infection, other autoimmune disease, pregnancy or lactation were ineligible. CDR1 MGHDK and CDR2 SYGVNS come from the germline V gene. The junction had 4 bases not matched to a gene; V was cut back by 2 bases and J by 6 bases. The CDR3 spans 14 residues. Concerning this clonotype: Its antigen is still unknown.

The V gene is TRBV25-1, the J gene TRBJ2-1; 7 bases match TRBD1. Sequenced input: blood. This receptor was identified in a man between 18 and 35 years old with Graves' hyperthyroidism. The CDR3 is CASSETGQANEQFF. Here the CDR3 DNA reads TGTGCCAGCAGTGAAACCGGACAGGCCAATGAGCAGTTCTTC.